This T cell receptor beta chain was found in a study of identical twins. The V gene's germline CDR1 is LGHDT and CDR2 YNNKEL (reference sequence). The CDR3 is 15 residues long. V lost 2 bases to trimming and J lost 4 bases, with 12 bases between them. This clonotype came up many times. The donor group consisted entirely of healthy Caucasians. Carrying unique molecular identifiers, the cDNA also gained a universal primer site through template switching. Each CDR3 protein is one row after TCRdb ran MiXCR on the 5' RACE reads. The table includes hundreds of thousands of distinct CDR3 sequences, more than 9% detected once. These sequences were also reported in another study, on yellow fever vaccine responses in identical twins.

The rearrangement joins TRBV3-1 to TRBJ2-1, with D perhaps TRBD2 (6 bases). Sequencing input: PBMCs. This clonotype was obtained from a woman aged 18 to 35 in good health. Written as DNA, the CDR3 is TGTGCCAGCAGCCAAAATGGGGGGTTTTACAATGAGCAGTTCTTC. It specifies CASSQNGGFYNEQFF.